These 32 T cell receptor beta chains share one sample of origin, sequenced in a study of T cell responses to AZD1222 COVID-19 vaccine. Profiling relied on immunoSEQ multiplex PCR, and the TCRdb table lists in-frame clones only, not all of them. The sample holds about 140,000 clones. Input material: peripheral blood. The receptors were sampled from an adult in good health.

The chain uses TRBV11-2 and TRBJ2-3; D is tentatively TRBD1 or TRBD2 (5 bases each). This CDR3 comprises 12 residues. CDR1 and CDR2 from the germline V gene are SGHAT and FQNNGV. Trimming left V 6 bases short and J 1 base short, with 5 bases between. The CDR3 spells CASRGGTDTQYF. CDR3 coding DNA: TGTGCCAGCAGGGGGGGCACAGATACGCAGTATTTT.

J is TRBJ1-1 and V is TRBV5-1; no clear D gene. The germline CDR1 and CDR2 sequences are SGHRS and YFSETQ. The CDR3 consists of 14 residues. Trimming pared 7 bases from V and 4 bases from J, leaving 17 bases between. The CDR3 spells CASRGEGRITEAFF. The CDR3 region has the DNA TGCGCCAGCCGTGGGGAGGGAAGAATCACTGAAGCTTTCTTT.

The V call is TRBV6-1, the J call TRBJ2-7; D remains ambiguous. The length of the CDR3 is 14 residues. Deletions cut 1 base from V and 0 bases from J, with 7 bases between. Germline-derived CDR1 and CDR2 are MNHNS and SASEGT. The CDR3: CASSEVGSSYEQYF. The CDR3 DNA is TGTGCCAGCAGTGAAGTGGGCAGCTCCTACGAGCAGTACTTC.

The J gene is TRBJ2-3, the V gene TRBV29-1, with D perhaps matching TRBD2 (5 bases). The CDR3 is 14 residues long. V gave up 0 bases and J gave up 5 bases, with 12 bases separating them. CDR1 SQVTM and CDR2 ANQGSEA come from the germline V gene. The CDR3 DNA reads as TGCAGCGTTGAAGAACGGGCCGGGGTAGATACGCAGTATTTT. This codes for CSVEERAGVDTQYF.

This chain uses TRBV30 with TRBJ1-2, with D possibly being TRBD1 (5 bases). The CDR3 covers 15 residues. Germline CDR1 reads GTSNPN; CDR2 reads SVGIG (reference sequence). Trimming took 0 bases from V and 4 from J, leaving 15 bases between them. CDR3 nucleotide sequence: TGTGCCTGGAGTGTAGGCGCGGGGGGTGGCTATGGCTACACCTTC. Translated, it gives CAWSVGAGGGYGYTF.

The gene calls are TRBV29-1 and TRBJ2-1; 7 bases agree with TRBD1. V lost 4 bases, J lost 0 bases, and 3 bases stayed unmatched. Germline CDR1 SQVTM, CDR2 ANQGSEA. CDR3 length equals 14 residues. The CDR3 region has the DNA TGCAGCGTTGCGACAGGGAGCTCCTACAATGAGCAGTTCTTC. It is translated as CSVATGSSYNEQFF.

The chain employs TRBV4-1 and TRBJ1-1, with D possibly being TRBD1 (5 bases). Trimming pared 1 base from V and 2 bases from J, leaving 20 bases between. In germline, CDR1 is MGHRA, CDR2 YSYEKL. This CDR3 is 18 amino acids long. The CDR3 region has the DNA TGCGCCAGCAGCCAAGGAAGGACTACGGCAGGGCGAAACACTGAAGCTTTCTTT. Encoded protein: CASSQGRTTAGRNTEAFF.

This sequence joins TRBV19 and TRBJ1-1; no reliable D call. The germline gives CDR1 LNHDA, CDR2 SQIVND (reference sequence). The CDR3 totals 14 residues. The germline V and J ends were trimmed by 3 bases and 0 bases, with 8 bases remaining between them. DNA for the CDR3: TGTGCCAGTAGTATTTGGCACCTGAACACTGAAGCTTTCTTT. Translating it yields CASSIWHLNTEAFF.

The rearrangement joins TRBV6-2 or TRBV6-3 to TRBJ1-2; weak D call: TRBD1 (5 bases). Per the germline V gene, CDR1 is MNHEY and CDR2 is SVGEGT. This CDR3 is 18 amino acids long. Trimming shortened V by 5 bases and J by 2 bases, and 24 bases separated the two germline ends. CDR3 loop: CASSPLGGQGRYNYGYTF. The CDR3 DNA sequence: TGTGCCAGCAGTCCCTTGGGAGGGCAGGGAAGATACAACTATGGCTACACCTTC.

The chain carries TRBV10-3 and TRBJ2-1, with D possibly TRBD2 on 5 matching bases. CDR3 size: 18 residues. The ends were cut back, 2 bases at V and 0 bases at J, with 17 bases in the middle. Germline V CDR1 and CDR2: ENHRY, SYGVKD. As DNA, the CDR3 is TGTGCCATCAGTGAGGGTCTAGGAGGTGCCACCTCCTACAATGAGCAGTTCTTC. Translated, it gives CAISEGLGGATSYNEQFF.

The chain links TRBV4-1 to TRBJ2-5; TRBD2 matches 9 bases. Per germline, CDR1 MGHRA and CDR2 YSYEKL. This CDR3 contains 18 residues. With V trimmed by 0 bases and J by 5 bases, 13 bases remained unmatched. The CDR3 coding sequence is TGCGCCAGCAGCCAAGAAGTCGGCTCGCGGGGGGGCGGGGAGACCCAGTACTTC. Translated: CASSQEVGSRGGGETQYF.

This chain joins TRBV19 and TRBJ1-1; the D is unclear. The V end was cut by 0 bases, the J end by 4 bases, with 6 bases between. The CDR3 covers 13 residues. Germline CDR1 reads LNHDA; CDR2 reads SQIVND (reference sequence). CDR3 sequence (DNA): TGTGCCAGTAGTATAGATCACGGCACTGAAGCTTTCTTT. It specifies CASSIDHGTEAFF.

The rearrangement links TRBV30 to TRBJ1-2; 8 bases match TRBD1. After removal of 2 bases from V and 8 bases from J, the junction contained 10 bases not matched to a gene. Germline-derived CDR1 and CDR2 are GTSNPN and SVGIG (reference sequence). The CDR3 consists of 14 residues. CDR3 nucleotide sequence: TGTGCCTGGAGTCGAACGGACAGGGCAGGAGGCTACACCTTC. Protein: CAWSRTDRAGGYTF.

The V gene is TRBV5-1, the J gene TRBJ1-3; no definite D call. The CDR3 consists of 16 residues. The V end was cut by 1 base, the J end by 0 bases, with 11 bases between. Germline CDR1 SGHRS, CDR2 YFSETQ. CDR3 amino acids: CASSLSLHSSGNTIYF. Written as DNA, the CDR3 is TGCGCCAGCAGCTTGTCCTTACATAGCTCTGGAAACACCATATATTTT.

As regards this clone: The same CDR3 arises from other DNA sequences in this sample as well. The chain links TRBV4-3 to TRBJ1-2, with TRBD1 as a possible D gene (5 bases). Trimming left V 1 base short and J 7 bases short, with 19 bases between. Germline-derived CDR1 and CDR2 are LGHNA and YSLEER. The CDR3 length is 16 residues. The CDR3 reads CASSQVNAGQSAGYTF. The CDR3 bases are TGCGCCAGCAGCCAAGTTAATGCGGGGCAATCTGCTGGCTACACCTTC.

The CDR3 nucleotides read TGCGCCAGCAGCTTGAGGGGGGGCTCTGGAAACACCATATATTTT. Translation gives CASSLRGGSGNTIYF. The gene calls are TRBV5-1 and TRBJ1-3, with D possibly being TRBD1 (6 bases). Trimming left V 1 base short and J 0 bases short, with 8 bases between. The CDR3 extends over 15 amino acids. CDR1 and CDR2 from the germline V gene are SGHRS and YFSETQ.

The gene calls are TRBV2 and TRBJ1-2, with D uncertain. The ends were cut back, 6 bases at V and 8 bases at J, with 19 bases in the middle. The CDR3 contains 14 residues. The germline CDR1 and CDR2 sequences are SNHLY and FYNNEI. This chain's CDR3 is CASSPRVEAGGYTF. CDR3 nucleotides: TGTGCCAGCAGCCCCCGGGTAGAAGCGGGAGGCTACACCTTC. Together with reference TRBV2 and TRBJ1-2, the CDR3 gives the full variable domain: EPEVTQTPSHQVTQMGQEVILRCVPISNHLYFYWYRQILGQKVEFLVSFYNNEISEKSEIFDDQFSVERPDGSNFTLKIRSTKLEDSAMYFCASSPRVEAGGYTFGSGTRLTVV.

V gene TRBV9 combines with J gene TRBJ1-3; D is undetermined. The CDR3 has 15 amino acids. The germline V and J ends were trimmed by 3 bases and 1 base, with 11 bases remaining between them. In germline, CDR1 is SGDLS, CDR2 YYNGEE. The CDR3, as DNA: TGTGCCAGCAGCGCGCAGGAGTATTCTGGAAACACCATATATTTT. This encodes CASSAQEYSGNTIYF.

The V gene is TRBV5-1, the J gene TRBJ1-1, with 9 bases identical to TRBD1. Germline V lookup: CDR1 SGHRS, CDR2 YFSETQ. This CDR3 is built from 16 residues. Trimming removed 0 bases from V and 6 bases from J; junction bases left unmatched: 9. The CDR3 loop reads CASSLGGGTGGPEAFF. DNA for the CDR3: TGCGCCAGCAGCTTGGGAGGGGGCACAGGGGGCCCTGAAGCTTTCTTT.

V gene TRBV9 combines with J gene TRBJ2-1; TRBD2 might be the D (6 bases). Trimming removed 4 bases from V and 3 bases from J, with 11 bases in between. The length of the CDR3 is 14 residues. Germline V lookup: CDR1 SGDLS, CDR2 YYNGEE. The CDR3 protein is CASSRRGDYNEQFF. CDR3 in DNA: TGTGCCAGCAGCCGGCGGGGTGACTACAATGAGCAGTTCTTC.

The chain employs TRBV6-6 and TRBJ2-7, with 8 bases that match TRBD1. V gave up 0 bases and J gave up 0 bases; unmatched junction bases: 4. The CDR3 is made up of 16 amino acids. Germline-derived CDR1 and CDR2 are MNHNY and SVGAGI (reference sequence). The CDR3 region is CASSYSRTGGSYEQYF. CDR3 coding DNA: TGTGCCAGCAGTTACTCGAGAACAGGGGGCTCCTACGAGCAGTACTTC.

V and J are TRBV11-3 and TRBJ1-2, with D tentatively TRBD1 (5 bases). The V end was cut by 5 bases, the J end by 6 bases, with 22 bases between. The CDR3 is 16 amino acids. Germline V lookup: CDR1 SGHNT, CDR2 YENEEA. The CDR3 region has the DNA TGTGCCAGCAGCCCCGGAGCCCCTGGGGGAGGAGATGGCTACACCTTC. It yields the protein CASSPGAPGGGDGYTF.

V gene TRBV5-1 combines with J gene TRBJ1-4; D is ambiguous. V was shortened by 1 base and J by 3 bases, with 10 bases between the two germline ends. The germline V gene has CDR1 SGHRS and CDR2 YFSETQ. There are 15 residues in the CDR3. The CDR3 sequence is CASSLNAGANEKLFF. Written as DNA, the CDR3 is TGCGCCAGCAGCTTGAACGCTGGGGCTAATGAAAAACTGTTTTTT.

V usage is TRBV6-7 and J usage is TRBJ1-1; maybe TRBD1 (5 bases). TRBV6-7 is reported as an ORF; its role is uncertain. The CDR3 extends over 13 amino acids. V was shortened by 10 bases and J by 5 bases, with 17 bases between the two germline ends. The CDR3 sequence: CATRGRGGTEAFF. CDR3 nucleotide sequence: TGTGCCACTCGTGGGAGGGGAGGGACTGAAGCTTTCTTT.

V and J are TRBV28 and TRBJ2-2; D gene ambiguous. CDR1 and CDR2 from the germline V gene are MDHEN and SYDVKM. The CDR3 has 15 amino acids. The V and J ends lost 3 bases and 0 bases respectively, with 8 bases between them. CDR3 sequence (DNA): TGTGCCAGCAGTTTTGAAGGAACGAACACCGGGGAGCTGTTTTTT. Encoded protein: CASSFEGTNTGELFF.

V and J are TRBV4-3 and TRBJ1-4; no clear D. Germline V gene sequence: CDR1 LGHNA, CDR2 YSLEER. This CDR3 comprises 16 residues. V was cut by 0 bases and J by 0 bases, with 8 bases left in between. The CDR3 loop reads CASSQEATATNEKLFF. CDR3 in DNA: TGCGCCAGCAGCCAAGAGGCCACCGCAACTAATGAAAAACTGTTTTTT.

The CDR3 nucleotides read TGTGCCAGCAGCGTAGCCGTCGGAGAGGCCACAGATACGCAGTATTTT. It codes for CASSVAVGEATDTQYF. The chain uses TRBV9 and TRBJ2-3; no firm D call. V lost 0 bases and J lost 2, with 13 bases in between. The CDR3 is 16 residues long. Germline CDR1 reads SGDLS; CDR2 reads YYNGEE.

V is TRBV19 and J is TRBJ1-2, with TRBD1 identical over 9 bases. The germline V gene encodes CDR1 LNHDA and CDR2 SQIVND (reference sequence). The CDR3 consists of 15 residues. V trimming: 5 bases; J trimming: 1 base; junction bases outside the gene matches: 5. The DNA of the CDR3 is TGTGCCAGTAGTCGCCGGGACAGGGATAACTATGGCTACACCTTC. As protein: CASSRRDRDNYGYTF.

This rearrangement joins TRBV28 to TRBJ2-7, with TRBD1 as a possible D gene (6 bases). Germline V gives CDR1 MDHEN, CDR2 SYDVKM. The CDR3 length is 15 residues. V was pared by 8 bases and J by 0 bases, with 17 bases between. The CDR3 DNA reads as TGTGCCAGCTCTCAGGAACGGGACACCTCCTACGAGCAGTACTTC. This gives the protein CASSQERDTSYEQYF.

The CDR3 loop is CATSVRQGSGYTF. The CDR3 DNA sequence: TGTGCCACCAGCGTACGACAGGGGTCTGGCTACACCTTC. The chain carries TRBV15 and TRBJ1-2, with TRBD1 matching 8 bases. Trimming removed 5 bases from V and 7 bases from J; junction bases left unmatched: 6. This CDR3 comprises 13 residues. Germline CDR1 and CDR2: LNHNV and YYDKDF (reference sequence).

The chain employs TRBV19 and TRBJ2-6; possibly TRBD1 for D (6 bases). This CDR3 comprises 15 residues. V was pared by 3 bases and J by 4 bases, with 10 bases between. Germline V CDR1 and CDR2: LNHDA, SQIVND (reference sequence). Here the CDR3 reads CASSITGSGANVLTF. The CDR3 DNA follows: TGTGCCAGTAGTATCACAGGGTCCGGGGCCAACGTCCTGACTTTC.

The chain has TRBV11-1 and TRBJ1-1; perhaps TRBD1 as D (6 bases). The germline V gene encodes CDR1 SGHAT and CDR2 FQDESV (reference sequence). V was clipped by 0 bases and J by 4 bases, with 9 bases between them. The CDR3 has 14 amino acids. The CDR3 sequence: CASSLAGAGTEAFF. DNA of the CDR3: TGTGCCAGCAGCTTAGCGGGGGCCGGCACTGAAGCTTTCTTT.